The next 3 T cell receptor beta chains were all read from a single sample in a study of OX40 agonist ivuxolimab in advanced cancers. Method: immunoSEQ multiplex PCR; TCRdb's copy keeps in-frame clones and lacks some. The table lists some 140,000 clones, 90% of them singletons. The material was CD4+ or CD8+ T cells sorted from blood, obtained in a trial of the OX40 agonist ivuxolimab. The origin of the receptors is an adult with an advanced solid tumor such as melanoma, head and neck, liver or kidney cancer.

This chain connects TRBV5-5 to TRBJ1-3; weak D call: TRBD1 (5 bases). Germline V gives CDR1 SGHKS, CDR2 YYEKEE (reference sequence). The CDR3 spans 15 residues. Trimming took 0 bases from V and 6 from J, leaving 13 bases between them. This CDR3 reads CASSLEGLDVNTIYF. CDR3 bases: TGTGCCAGCAGCTTGGAGGGGTTAGATGTAAACACCATATATTTT. Together with reference TRBV5-5 and TRBJ1-3, the CDR3 gives the full variable domain: DAGVTQSPTHLIKTRGQQVTLRCSPISGHKSVSWYQQVLGQGPQFIFQYYEKEERGRGNFPDRFSARQFPNYSSELNVNALLLGDSALYLCASSLEGLDVNTIYFGEGSWLTVV.

The chain carries TRBV10-2 and TRBJ1-2; TRBD1 agrees at 7 bases. V was clipped by 2 bases and J by 2 bases; unmatched bases: 5. This CDR3 is built from 15 residues. Germline-derived CDR1 and CDR2 are WSHSY and SAAADI. The CDR3: CASSEPDRANYGYTF. CDR3 nucleotide sequence: TGCGCCAGCAGTGAGCCAGACAGGGCAAACTATGGCTACACCTTC.

The chain employs TRBV10-3 and TRBJ1-2, with D unresolved. Germline CDR1 ENHRY, CDR2 SYGVKD. The CDR3 spans 12 residues. V gave up 5 bases and J gave up 6 bases, with 10 bases separating them. As DNA, the CDR3 is TGTGCCATCAGTTACGCTGGGGATGGCTACACCTTC. The encoded protein is CAISYAGDGYTF.